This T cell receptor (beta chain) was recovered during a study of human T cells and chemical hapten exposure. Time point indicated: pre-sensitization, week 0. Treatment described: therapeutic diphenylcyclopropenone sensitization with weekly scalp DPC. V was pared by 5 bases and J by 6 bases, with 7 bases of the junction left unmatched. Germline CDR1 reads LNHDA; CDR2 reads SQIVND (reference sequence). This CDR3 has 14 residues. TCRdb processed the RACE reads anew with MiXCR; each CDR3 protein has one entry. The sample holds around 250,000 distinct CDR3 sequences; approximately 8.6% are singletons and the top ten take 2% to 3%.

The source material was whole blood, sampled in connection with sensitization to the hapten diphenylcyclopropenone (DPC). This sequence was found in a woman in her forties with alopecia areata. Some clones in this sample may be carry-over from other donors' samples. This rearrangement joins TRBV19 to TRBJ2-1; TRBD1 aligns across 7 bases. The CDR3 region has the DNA TGTGCCAGTAGTGACAGGGCCCGATCCAATGAGCAGTTCTTC. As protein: CASSDRARSNEQFF.